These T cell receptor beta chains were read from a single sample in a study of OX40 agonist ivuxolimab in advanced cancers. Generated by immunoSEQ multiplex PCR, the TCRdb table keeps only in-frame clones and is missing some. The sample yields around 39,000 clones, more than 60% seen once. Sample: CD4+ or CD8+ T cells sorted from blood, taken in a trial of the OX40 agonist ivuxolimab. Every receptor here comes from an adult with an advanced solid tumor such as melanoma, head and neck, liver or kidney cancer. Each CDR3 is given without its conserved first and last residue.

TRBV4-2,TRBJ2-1,ASSQGEGYNEQF
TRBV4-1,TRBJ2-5,ASSPAGTETQY
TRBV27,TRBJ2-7,ASSSLTSGGLIYEQY
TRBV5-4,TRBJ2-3,ASSLLGQGATDTQY
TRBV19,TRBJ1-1,ASSILLAGNTEAF
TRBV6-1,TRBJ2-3,ASSDPDSGDTQY
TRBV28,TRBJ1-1,ASTSGPGAF
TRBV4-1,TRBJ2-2,ASSQGGLGTGQLTNTGELF
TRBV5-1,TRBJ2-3,ASSLEAGRVDTQY
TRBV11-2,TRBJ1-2,ASSSPRAPGYT
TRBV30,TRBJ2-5,AWSRTDQETQY
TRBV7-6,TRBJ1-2,ASSLAPPGLTLGHYGYT
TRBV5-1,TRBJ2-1,ASSLGGRYNEQF
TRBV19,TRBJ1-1,ASSITQGVSNTEAF
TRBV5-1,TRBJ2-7,ASSSPGGAYEQY
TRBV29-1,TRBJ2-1,SVEGSGAAYNEQF
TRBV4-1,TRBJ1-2,ASSQDGGGTHVYGYT
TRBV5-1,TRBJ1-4,ASSRPGTDSTNEKLF
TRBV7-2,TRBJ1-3,ASSLGAFSGNTIY
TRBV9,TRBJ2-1,ASSVGAGPDSGEQF
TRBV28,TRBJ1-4,ASSYGTLNEKLF
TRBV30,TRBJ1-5,AWSVSVNQPQH
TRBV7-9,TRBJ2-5,ASSYWTSGELETQY
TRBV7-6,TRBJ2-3,ASSLGLAGTADTQY
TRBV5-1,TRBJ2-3,ASGPGQESTDTQY
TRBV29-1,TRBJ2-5,SALGRDQETQY
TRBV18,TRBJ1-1,ASSLGQSGTEAF
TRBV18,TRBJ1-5,ASSPVPWGDQPQH
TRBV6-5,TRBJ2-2,ASTPTWGTTGELF
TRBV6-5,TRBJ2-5,ASSYSGSRKETQY
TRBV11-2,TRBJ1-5,ASSQSNWGHGNQPQH
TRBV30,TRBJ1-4,AWGNSWAEKLF
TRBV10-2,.,ASSEWEGRVYEQY